The rows below give T cell receptor beta chains drawn from one sample of a study of shared clonotypes between healthy human individuals. Generated by immunoSEQ multiplex PCR, the TCRdb table keeps only in-frame clones and is missing some. The sample holds roughly 2 million clones, more than 90% seen once. The sequencing input was naive CD4+ T cells sorted from blood. These receptor sequences come from a man aged 18 to 35 in good health. The CDR3 runs from the conserved cysteine through the conserved F or W. The D gene is left open where the match is weak. A row's size may be missing; if present it is once, few, many or a size class.

>TRBJ2-2|TRBD1|NA|TRBV5-1
TGCGCCAGCAGCTTCAATCCGGGACAGGGGATGGGGAACACCGGGGAGCTGTTTTTT
CASSFNPGQGMGNTGELFF
>TRBJ1-4|NA|NA|TRBV30
TGTGCCTGGAGTACGGGACGGGAAAATGAAAAACTGTTTTTT
CAWSTGRENEKLFF
>TRBJ2-4|TRBD2|NA|TRBV6-5
TGTGCCAGCAGTCAACAGCGGGGCAAAAACATTCAGTACTTC
CASSQQRGKNIQYF
>TRBJ1-5|NA|once|TRBV7-9
TGTGCCAGCAGCCTAACAGGGACTAGCAATCAGCCCCAGCATTTT
CASSLTGTSNQPQHF
>TRBJ2-7|TRBD2|NA|TRBV30
TGTGCCTGGAGGCCGGGACTAGCCTACGAGCAGTACTTC
CAWRPGLAYEQYF
>TRBJ2-7|NA|NA|TRBV28
TGTGCCAGCAGAGGGCAGGGGTCATACGAGCAGTACTTC
CASRGQGSYEQYF
>TRBJ2-3|TRBD2|NA|TRBV2
TGTGCCAGCAGACTAGCGGGGTTAACAGATACGCAGTATTTT
CASRLAGLTDTQYF
>TRBJ2-3|TRBD2|NA|TRBV13
TGTGCCAGCAGCTTAGTTCCCGGGACTAGCGGGAACACAGATACGCAGTATTTT
CASSLVPGTSGNTDTQYF
>TRBJ2-7|TRBD1|NA|TRBV4-3
TGCGCCAGCAGCCAAGATAGGACAGGTTCCTACGAGCAGTACTTC
CASSQDRTGSYEQYF
>TRBJ2-1|NA|NA|TRBV10-1
TGCGCCAGCAGTGAGTCGAAAGGTGAGCAGTTCTTC
CASSESKGEQFF
>TRBJ2-1|NA|once|TRBV11-2
TGTGCCAGCAGCTTAGGGGTGGGAGTAAGAAATGAGCAGTTCTTC
CASSLGVGVRNEQFF
>TRBJ2-2|TRBD1|NA|TRBV6-6
TGTGCCAGCAGATTCGAGGGACAGGTAGAAACCGGGGAGCTGTTTTTT
CASRFEGQVETGELFF
>TRBJ2-1|TRBD2|NA|TRBV4-1
TGCGCCAGCAGCCAAGATTTTTTAGCGGGGAGCTCCTACAATGAGCAGTTCTTC
CASSQDFLAGSSYNEQFF
>TRBJ1-5|NA|NA|TRBV6-1
TGTGCCAGCAGTGACTACACAGGGAAGGGCAATCAGCCCCAGCATTTT
CASSDYTGKGNQPQHF
>TRBJ1-4|NA|once|TRBV27
TGTGCCAGCAGTCCTTTTGGTGGGGAAAAACTGTTTTTT
CASSPFGGEKLFF
>TRBJ2-3|NA|NA|TRBV2
TGTGCCAGCAGTGAACGGGTCCACACAGATACGCAGTATTTT
CASSERVHTDTQYF
>TRBJ2-1|TRBD1|NA|TRBV4-2
TGTGCCAGCAGGCAGGGGGCTGGGAATGAGCAGTTCTTC
CASRQGAGNEQFF
>TRBJ1-1|NA|NA|TRBV2
TGTGCCAGCAGTACCCTGTCGGGGGCCGCTGAAGCTTTCTTT
CASSTLSGAAEAFF
>TRBJ2-4|TRBD1|NA|TRBV13
TGTGCCAGCAGCCCGGGACAGTTAGCCAAAAACATTCAGTACTTC
CASSPGQLAKNIQYF
>TRBJ1-4|NA|NA|TRBV5-6
TGTGCCAGCAGTCACCCTGCAACTAATGAAAAACTGTTTTTT
CASSHPATNEKLFF
>TRBJ1-2|TRBD1|NA|TRBV7-8
TGTGCCAGCAGCCTCGACAGGGGTGGCTATGGCTACACCTTC
CASSLDRGGYGYTF
>TRBJ1-5|NA|NA|TRBV6-5
TGTGCCAGCAGCCCAAATCGGGGCATTCGAGCCCAGCATTTT
CASSPNRGIRAQHF
>TRBJ1-1|NA|NA|TRBV6-4
TGTGCCAGCAGTGAAGGAGAGAACACTGAAGCTTTCTTT
CASSEGENTEAFF
>TRBJ1-5|TRBD1|NA|TRBV25-1
TGTGCCAGCAGACAGACAGGGAGCAATCAGCCCCAGCATTTT
CASRQTGSNQPQHF
>TRBJ2-1|TRBD2|NA|TRBV27
TGTGCCAGCAGTCCCCTACGACTAGCGGGGGTCCTACAATTGGGTGACAATGAGCAGTTCTTC
CASSPLRLAGVLQLGDNEQFF
>TRBJ2-3|NA|NA|TRBV19
TGTGCCAGTAGTACGTCGGAGCTCACAGATACGCAGTATTTT
CASSTSELTDTQYF
>TRBJ2-7|NA|NA|TRBV19
TGTGCCAGTAGTTCCCGGCAGGGGGGAGACTACGAGCAGTACTTC
CASSSRQGGDYEQYF
>TRBJ2-1|NA|NA|TRBV11-3
TGTGCCAGCGGCTTTTATACAGCGACATACAATGAGCAGTTCTTC
CASGFYTATYNEQFF
>TRBJ2-1|TRBD2|NA|TRBV7-9
TGTGCCAGCAGCCCCTGGACTAGCGTCTACAATGAGCAGTTCTTC
CASSPWTSVYNEQFF
>TRBJ2-3|NA|NA|TRBV28
TGTGCCAGCAGTTTTGGGATCACAGATACGCAGTATTTT
CASSFGITDTQYF
>TRBJ2-1|TRBD2|NA|TRBV11-3
TGTGCCAGCAGCAGCCCGGGCGGGGGGGCCATCAATGAGCAGTTCTTC
CASSSPGGGAINEQFF
>TRBJ1-2|TRBD1|NA|TRBV6-6
TGTGCCAGCAGGATACCTCAGGGGGACTATGGCTACACCTTC
CASRIPQGDYGYTF
>TRBJ2-2|TRBD2|NA|TRBV9
TGTGCCAGCAGCGTGACTAGCGGAATGAGGAACACCGGGGAGCTGTTTTTT
CASSVTSGMRNTGELFF
>TRBJ2-6|TRBD1|NA|TRBV7-9
TGTGCCAGCAGCGAACAGGGGGCTGGGGCCAACGTCCTGGCTTTC
CASSEQGAGANVLAF
>TRBJ1-2|NA|NA|TRBV28
TGTGCCAGCAGTACCTTTGGTCAGGGAGCCTTAGGAGGCTACACCTTC
CASSTFGQGALGGYTF
>TRBJ1-3|NA|NA|TRBV2
TGTGCCAGCAGTGAAGCCGGAAACACCATATATTTT
CASSEAGNTIYF
>TRBJ1-6|NA|NA|TRBV4-1
TGCGCCAGCAGCCAAGGTGGATCGGACACTTCCTATAATTCACCCCTCCACTTT
CASSQGGSDTSYNSPLHF
>TRBJ2-7|TRBD1|NA|TRBV28
TGTGCCAGCAGCCCACGGGACAGGGGGCAGTACTTC
CASSPRDRGQYF
>TRBJ1-2|TRBD1|NA|TRBV6-1
TGTGCCAGCAGTAAGGGAGGACAGGAGAACTATGGCTACACCTTC
CASSKGGQENYGYTF
>TRBJ2-7|TRBD2|NA|TRBV4-2
TGTGCCAGCAGCCAAGCTTACACTAGCGGGGGATACGAGCAGTACTTC
CASSQAYTSGGYEQYF
>TRBJ1-4|NA|NA|TRBV28
TGTGCCAGCAGACCCCAGGGGAGGCGTGAAAAACTGTTTTTT
CASRPQGRREKLFF
>TRBJ1-1|NA|NA|TRBV19
TGTGCCAGTAGTATCGGGCAGGGTATCACTGAAGCTTTCTTT
CASSIGQGITEAFF
>TRBJ1-1|NA|NA|TRBV5-6
TGTGCCAGCAGCTTGGGGGACCGAGCGAACACTGAAGCTTTCTTT
CASSLGDRANTEAFF
>TRBJ2-2|TRBD2|NA|TRBV10-3
TGTGCCATCAGTGCTCTCCCGGGACTAGCGGGATCCGGGGAGCTGTTTTTT
CAISALPGLAGSGELFF
>TRBJ1-1|NA|once|TRBV5-1
TGCGCCAGCAGCCAGGTAAATGGGGACACTGAAGCTTTCTTT
CASSQVNGDTEAFF
>TRBJ2-1|NA|NA|TRBV9
TGTGCCAGCAGCGTAGGGGTTAGCTACAATGAGCAGTTCTTC
CASSVGVSYNEQFF